This T cell receptor beta chain was identified in a study of beta chain features in type 1 diabetes. Reverse transcription of all isolated RNA meant that expressed TCRB transcripts were sequenced. Sequencing used immunoSEQ multiplex PCR; TCRdb keeps in-frame clones, though not all of them. The table shows hundreds of thousands of clones, with 15% to 20% occurring only once. Broader study findings: It was possible that PCR favored shorter templates, equally so in patients and controls.

In its sample, this clone was seen a few times. Its antigen is unknown. The germline V gene encodes CDR1 SGHAT and CDR2 FQNNGV. V shed 0 bases and J shed 0 bases, with 17 bases lying between them. The CDR3 is made up of 18 amino acids. Blood was collected once per donor into heparin, averaging around 0.11 L. Purity exceeding 95% was reached by all sorted populations. The chain combines TRBV11-2 with TRBJ2-5, with D maybe TRBD1 (6 bases). The sequencing sample was made of naive CD4+ T cells from blood. The receptor was isolated from a woman under 30 in good health. In nucleotides, the CDR3 is TGTGCCAGCAGCTTAGATTCTTACTACAGGGCGTACCAAGAGACCCAGTACTTC. Residues: CASSLDSYYRAYQETQYF.